Presented here are 17 T cell receptor beta chains from one specimen sequenced in a study of T cells in Graves' hyperthyroidism and ophthalmopathy. Amplification of TCR beta CDR3 regions used RNA as the template. TCR CDR3 underwent first-round RT-PCR with the HTBI primer set. MiXCR, run by TCRdb on the multiplex PCR reads, gives a single entry per CDR3 protein. Of around 500,000 distinct CDR3 sequences listed, approximately 14% are singletons. Sequenced input: blood. These receptor sequences come from a woman in her thirties or forties with Graves' hyperthyroidism.

This clonotype was seen a handful of times. This rearrangement joins TRBV7-9 to TRBJ1-2; 7 nucleotides line up with TRBD1. V gave up 8 bases and J gave up 13 bases; unmatched junction bases: 19. The CDR3 extends over 14 amino acids. Germline CDR1 reads SEHNR; CDR2 reads FQNEAQ (reference sequence). In DNA, the CDR3 is TGTGCCAGCCTCGACAGGGCGGGGGGAAATGAACCCACCTTC. It yields the protein CASLDRAGGNEPTF.

Ten or more counts support this clonotype. J is TRBJ2-1 and V is TRBV27, with D unresolved. V lost 3 bases and J lost 7, with 16 bases in between. The CDR3 loop spans 15 amino acids. The germline V gene has CDR1 MNHEY and CDR2 SMNVEV (reference sequence). DNA for the CDR3: TGTGCCAGCAGTTTGGCGTCTGGAGTCAGTAATGAGCAGTTCTTC. This encodes CASSLASGVSNEQFF.

This clonotype was observed many times. V usage is TRBV3-1 and J usage is TRBJ2-1; D is unresolved. Germline CDR1 LGHDT, CDR2 YNNKEL (reference sequence). This CDR3 is 13 amino acids long. V was trimmed by 4 bases and J by 4 bases, leaving 8 bases between them. In DNA form, the CDR3 reads TGTGCCAGCAGCCTGAACAATTACAATGAGCAGTTCTTC. Translation gives CASSLNNYNEQFF.

The table lists this clonotype with many counts. The V call is TRBV12-3 or TRBV12-4, the J call TRBJ1-2; TRBD1 agrees at 9 bases. J was trimmed by 6 bases and V by 6 bases; bases with no gene match: 5. The CDR3 totals 13 residues. The DNA for the CDR3 is TGTGCCAGCAGCGTGACAGGGGGTGATGGCTACACCTTC. Protein: CASSVTGGDGYTF.

This clonotype was counted at least ten times. The V and J genes are TRBV28 and TRBJ2-1, with D possibly called TRBD1 or TRBD2 (5 bases each). CDR3 length: 15 residues. Trimming left V 6 bases short and J 2 bases short, with 14 bases between. Germline assignment: CDR1 MDHEN and CDR2 SYDVKM. CDR3 in amino acids: CASRTWGMTYNEQFF. In nucleotides, the CDR3 is TGTGCCAGCAGAACTTGGGGGATGACCTACAATGAGCAGTTCTTC.

This clonotype was counted many times. V gene TRBV6-1 combines with J gene TRBJ2-4; D is ambiguous. This CDR3 spans 14 amino acids. CDR1 and CDR2 from the germline V gene are MNHNS and SASEGT. Trimming removed 3 bases from V and 4 bases from J, with 10 bases in between. CDR3 nucleotides: TGTGCCAGCAGTGATGAAACGGAGAAAAACATTCAGTACTTC. Translation: CASSDETEKNIQYF.

Details on this clonotype: This may come from a read error, since a much larger clone is one base off. This chain connects TRBV2 to TRBJ2-4; D gene ambiguous. The germline V gene encodes CDR1 SNHLY and CDR2 FYNNEI. This CDR3 is 13 amino acids long. The CDR3 region has the DNA TGTGCCAGCAGTGAAGGGGCCAAAAACATTCAGCACTTC. Amino acids: CASSEGAKNIQHF.

This clonotype showed up many times. The chain uses TRBV11-2 and TRBJ2-1, with 13 bases fitting TRBD2. In germline, CDR1 is SGHAT, CDR2 FQNNGV. V lost 5 bases to trimming and J lost 5 bases; unmatched junction nucleotides: 3. The CDR3 runs 15 residues. CDR3 sequence: CASSKLAGGHNEQFF. Written as DNA, the CDR3 is TGTGCCAGCAGCAAACTAGCGGGAGGGCACAATGAGCAGTTCTTC. Looking up the rest from reference TRBV11-2 and TRBJ2-1 gives the full variable domain: EAGVAQSPRYKIIEKRQSVAFWCNPISGHATLYWYQQILGQGPKLLIQFQNNGVVDDSQLPKDRFSAERLKGVDSTLKIQPAKLEDSAVYLCASSKLAGGHNEQFFGPGTRLTVL.

There are many counts of this clonotype. The chain uses TRBV18 and TRBJ2-3; 9 positions match TRBD2. This CDR3 contains 16 residues. CDR1 and CDR2 (germline): KGHSH, LQKENI. Trimming took 1 base from V and 2 from J; bases not matched to a gene: 4. As DNA, the CDR3 is TGTGCCAGCTCACCACGAGCTAGCGGGACCACAGATACGCAGTATTTT. Translated: CASSPRASGTTDTQYF.

This clonotype was picked up many times. The V and J genes are TRBV12-3 or TRBV12-4 and TRBJ2-1, with D hard to call. The ends were cut back, 3 bases at V and 2 bases at J, with 11 bases in the middle. CDR3 size: 15 residues. The CDR3, as DNA: TGTGCCAGCAGTTTGGGTAGCCTAGCCTACAATGAGCAGTTCTTC. Its translation: CASSLGSLAYNEQFF.

This clonotype was recorded many times. The CDR3 DNA reads TGTGCCAGCAGCTTTACCGGGATGAGCTCCTACGAGCAGTACTTC. Translating gives CASSFTGMSSYEQYF. This rearrangement joins TRBV7-2 to TRBJ2-7; tentatively, D is TRBD2 (5 bases). V was trimmed by 3 bases and J by 0 bases, leaving 12 bases between them. The CDR3 is 15 amino acids. Germline CDR1 is SGHTA and CDR2 is FQGNSA.

The CDR3 reads CALRTGTGANTEAFF. The CDR3 coding sequence is TGTGCCCTAAGGACAGGGACAGGGGCGAACACTGAAGCTTTCTTT. The chain has TRBV28 and TRBJ1-1; 10 positions agree with TRBD1. The CDR3 loop spans 15 amino acids. V was clipped by 11 bases and J by 1 base; unmatched bases: 10. Germline V lookup: CDR1 MDHEN, CDR2 SYDVKM. Full variable domain (missing parts from reference TRBV28 and TRBJ1-1): DVKVTQSSRYLVKRTGEKVFLECVQDMDHENMFWYRQDPGLGLRLIYFSYDVKMKEKGDIPEGYSVSREKKERFSLILESASTNQTSMYLCALRTGTGANTEAFFGQGTRLTVV.

This clonotype was counted at least ten times. V is TRBV20-1 and J is TRBJ2-1; D unclear. There are 10 residues in the CDR3. From germline, CDR1 is DFQATT and CDR2 SNEGSKA (reference sequence). The V gene lost 6 bases and the J gene lost 10 bases, with 10 bases spanning the gap. In DNA form, the CDR3 reads TGCAGTGCGTCAGTACTAGAGCAGTTCTTC. This translates into CSASVLEQFF.

This clonotype was seen at least ten times. The rearrangement uses TRBV12-3 or TRBV12-4 and TRBJ2-1; no reliable D call. The CDR3 runs 15 residues. Trimming pared 1 base from V and 6 bases from J, leaving 13 bases between. In DNA, the CDR3 is TGTGCCAGCAGTTTAGACTGGGCGCGTCCCAATGAGCAGTTCTTC. Translated, it gives CASSLDWARPNEQFF.

This clonotype was seen ten or more times. V is TRBV28 and J is TRBJ1-4; a possible D gene is TRBD1 (5 bases). V lost 4 bases and J 4 bases, leaving 13 bases between the germline ends. Germline V gene lookup returns CDR1 MDHEN and CDR2 SYDVKM. The CDR3 has 15 residues. CDR3 DNA sequence: TGTGCCAGCAGTTCCCCGGGACGGGATAATGAAAAACTGTTTTTT. Translation gives CASSSPGRDNEKLFF.

This clonotype was counted only a few times. A much larger clone is a single base away; this may be a read error. V and J are TRBV12-5 and TRBJ2-3; D uncertain. The CDR3 consists of 14 residues. CDR1 is LGHNT and CDR2 is FRNRAP in the germline V gene. The V end lost 2 bases, the J end lost 8 bases, and 14 bases lay between the germline ends. The CDR3 coding sequence is TGTGCTAGTGGTTTGCCTCAGTTTTCGGGTACGCAGTATTTT. Its translation is CASGLPQFSGTQYF.

V usage is TRBV19 and J usage is TRBJ1-2; D not resolved. The CDR3 covers 13 residues. V lost 0 bases, J lost 6 bases, and 8 bases lay in between. Germline-derived CDR1 and CDR2 are LNHDA and SQIVND (reference sequence). The CDR3 protein is CASSIDLDDGYTF. Here the CDR3 DNA reads TGTGCCAGTAGTATAGATCTGGATGATGGCTACACCTTC.